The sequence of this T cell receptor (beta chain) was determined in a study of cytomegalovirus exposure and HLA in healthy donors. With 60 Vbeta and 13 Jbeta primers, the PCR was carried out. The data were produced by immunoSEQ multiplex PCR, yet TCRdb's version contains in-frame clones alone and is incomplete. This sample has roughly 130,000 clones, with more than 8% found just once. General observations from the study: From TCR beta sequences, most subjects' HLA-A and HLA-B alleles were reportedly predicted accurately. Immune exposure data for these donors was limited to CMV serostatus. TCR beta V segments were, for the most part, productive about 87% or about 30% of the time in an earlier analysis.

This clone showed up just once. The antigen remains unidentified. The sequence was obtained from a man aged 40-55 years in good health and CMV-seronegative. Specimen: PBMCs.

In DNA form, the CDR3 reads TGTGCCAGCAGCGTAGCCCCAACTAACTCTGGAAACACCATATATTTT. As protein: CASSVAPTNSGNTIYF. The chain recombines TRBV9 with TRBJ1-3; no clear D gene. V gave up 0 bases and J gave up 0 bases, with 10 bases separating them. This CDR3 has 16 residues. In germline, CDR1 is SGDLS, CDR2 YYNGEE.